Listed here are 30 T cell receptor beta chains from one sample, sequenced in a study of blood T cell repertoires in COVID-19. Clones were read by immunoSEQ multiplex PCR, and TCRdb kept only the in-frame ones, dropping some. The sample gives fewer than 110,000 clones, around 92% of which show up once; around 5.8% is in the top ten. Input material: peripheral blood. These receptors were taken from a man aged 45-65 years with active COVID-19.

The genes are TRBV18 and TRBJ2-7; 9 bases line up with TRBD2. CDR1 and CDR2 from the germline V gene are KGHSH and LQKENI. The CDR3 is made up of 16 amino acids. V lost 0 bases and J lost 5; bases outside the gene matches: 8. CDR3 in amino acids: CASSPPAGGGGDEQYF. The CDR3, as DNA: TGTGCCAGCTCACCACCGGCGGGAGGGGGGGGAGACGAGCAGTACTTC.

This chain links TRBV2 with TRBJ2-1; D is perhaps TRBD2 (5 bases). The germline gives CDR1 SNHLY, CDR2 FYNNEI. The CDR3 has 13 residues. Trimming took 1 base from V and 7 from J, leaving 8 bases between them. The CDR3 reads CASSEGWRNEQFF. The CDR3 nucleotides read TGTGCCAGCAGTGAAGGCTGGAGGAATGAGCAGTTCTTC. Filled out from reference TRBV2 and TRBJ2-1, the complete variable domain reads EPEVTQTPSHQVTQMGQEVILRCVPISNHLYFYWYRQILGQKVEFLVSFYNNEISEKSEIFDDQFSVERPDGSNFTLKIRSTKLEDSAMYFCASSEGWRNEQFFGPGTRLTVL.

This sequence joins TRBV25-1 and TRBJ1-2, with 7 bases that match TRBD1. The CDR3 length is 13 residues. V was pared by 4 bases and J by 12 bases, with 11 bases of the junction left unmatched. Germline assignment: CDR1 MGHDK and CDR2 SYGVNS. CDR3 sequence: CASSGWTGDIHTF. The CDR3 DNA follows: TGTGCCAGCAGTGGATGGACAGGAGACATCCACACCTTC.

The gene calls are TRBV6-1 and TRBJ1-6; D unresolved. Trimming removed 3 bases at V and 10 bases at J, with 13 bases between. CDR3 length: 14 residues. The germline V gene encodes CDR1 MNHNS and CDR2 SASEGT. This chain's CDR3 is CASSEEGIGSPLHF. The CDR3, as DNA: TGTGCCAGCAGTGAGGAGGGAATAGGCTCACCCCTCCACTTT.

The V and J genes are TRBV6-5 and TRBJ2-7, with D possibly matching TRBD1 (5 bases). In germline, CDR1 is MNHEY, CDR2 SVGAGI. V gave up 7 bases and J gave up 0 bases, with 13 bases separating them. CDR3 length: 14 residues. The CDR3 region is CASTRTSVSYEQYF. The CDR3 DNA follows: TGTGCCAGCACTCGGACAAGCGTCTCCTACGAGCAGTACTTC.

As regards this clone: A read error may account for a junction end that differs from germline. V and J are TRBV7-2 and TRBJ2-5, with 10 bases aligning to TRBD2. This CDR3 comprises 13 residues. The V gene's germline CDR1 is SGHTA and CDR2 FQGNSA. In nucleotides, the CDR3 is TGTGCCAGCAGCTCGACGCTAGCGGGGGACCGGAACTTC. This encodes CASSSTLAGDRNF. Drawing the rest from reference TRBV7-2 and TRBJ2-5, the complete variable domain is GAGVSQSPSNKVTEKGKDVELRCDPISGHTALYWYRQSLGQGLEFLIYFQGNSAPDKSGLPSDRFSAERTGGSVSTLTIQRTQQEDSAVYLCASSSTLAGDRNFGPGTRLLVL.

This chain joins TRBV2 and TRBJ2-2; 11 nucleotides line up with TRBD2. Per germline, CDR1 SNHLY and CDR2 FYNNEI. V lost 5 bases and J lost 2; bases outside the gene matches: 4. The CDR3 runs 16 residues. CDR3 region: CASSSGTSGNTGELFF. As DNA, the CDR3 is TGTGCCAGCAGTTCTGGGACTAGCGGAAACACCGGGGAGCTGTTTTTT.

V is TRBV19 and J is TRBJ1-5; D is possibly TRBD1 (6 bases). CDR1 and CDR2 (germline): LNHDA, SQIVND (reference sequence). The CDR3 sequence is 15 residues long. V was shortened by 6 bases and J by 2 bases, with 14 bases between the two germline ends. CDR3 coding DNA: TGTGCCAGTAGCCTGGGGACACAGGGCAATCAGCCCCAGCATTTT. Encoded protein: CASSLGTQGNQPQHF.

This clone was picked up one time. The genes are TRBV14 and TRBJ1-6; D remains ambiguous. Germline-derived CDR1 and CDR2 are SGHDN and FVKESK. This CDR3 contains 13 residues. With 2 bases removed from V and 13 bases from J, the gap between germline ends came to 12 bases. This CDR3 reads CASSQMFFRPLHF. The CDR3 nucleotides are TGTGCCAGCAGCCAAATGTTCTTTCGGCCCCTCCACTTT.

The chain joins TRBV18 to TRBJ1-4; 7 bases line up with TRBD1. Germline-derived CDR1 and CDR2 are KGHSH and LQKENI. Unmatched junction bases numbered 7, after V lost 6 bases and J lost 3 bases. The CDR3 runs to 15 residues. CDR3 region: CASSENRGPNEKLFF. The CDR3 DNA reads TGTGCCAGCTCGGAAAACAGGGGTCCTAATGAAAAACTGTTTTTT.

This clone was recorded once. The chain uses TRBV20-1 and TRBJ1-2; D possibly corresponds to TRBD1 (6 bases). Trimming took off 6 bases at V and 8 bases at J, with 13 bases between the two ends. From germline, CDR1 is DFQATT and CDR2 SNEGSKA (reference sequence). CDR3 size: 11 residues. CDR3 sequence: CSARGSWGYTF. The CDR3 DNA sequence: TGCAGTGCCAGGGGCAGTTGGGGCTACACCTTC.

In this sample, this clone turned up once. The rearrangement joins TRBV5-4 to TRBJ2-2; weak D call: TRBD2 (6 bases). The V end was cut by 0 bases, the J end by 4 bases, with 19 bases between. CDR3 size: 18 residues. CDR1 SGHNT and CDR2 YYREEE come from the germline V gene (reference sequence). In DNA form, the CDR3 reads TGTGCCAGCAGCTTGGGGGAGGAGGACTATCGGAGCACCGGGGAGCTGTTTTTT. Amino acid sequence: CASSLGEEDYRSTGELFF.

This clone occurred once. DNA for the CDR3: TGCGCCAGCAGCTTGGTAGGACAGGGGGACACAGATACGCAGTATTTT. It translates to CASSLVGQGDTDTQYF. V gene TRBV5-1 combines with J gene TRBJ2-3; TRBD1 agrees at 10 bases. The CDR3 sequence is 16 residues long. Losses at the gene ends were 0 bases for V and 2 bases for J; bases not matched to a gene: 3. Looked up from germline, CDR1 is SGHRS and CDR2 is YFSETQ.

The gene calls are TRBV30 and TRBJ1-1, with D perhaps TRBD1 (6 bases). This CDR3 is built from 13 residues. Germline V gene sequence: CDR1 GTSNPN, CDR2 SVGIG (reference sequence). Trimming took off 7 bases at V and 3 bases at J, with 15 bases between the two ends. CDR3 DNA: TGTGCCTCGTCCCGTTCAGGGGACACTGAAGCTTTCTTT. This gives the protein CASSRSGDTEAFF.

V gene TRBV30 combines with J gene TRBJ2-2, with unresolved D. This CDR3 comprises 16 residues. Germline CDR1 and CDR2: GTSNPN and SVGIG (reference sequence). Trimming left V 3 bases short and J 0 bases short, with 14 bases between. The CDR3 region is CAWRHIDLPNTGELFF. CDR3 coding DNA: TGTGCCTGGAGACATATAGACTTGCCGAACACCGGGGAGCTGTTTTTT.

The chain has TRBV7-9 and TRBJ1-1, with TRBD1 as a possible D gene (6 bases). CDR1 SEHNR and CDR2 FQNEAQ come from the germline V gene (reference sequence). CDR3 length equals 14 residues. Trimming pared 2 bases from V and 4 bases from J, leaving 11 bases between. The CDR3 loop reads CASSLRGDTTEAFF. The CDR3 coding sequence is TGTGCCAGCAGCTTACGGGGGGACACCACTGAAGCTTTCTTT.

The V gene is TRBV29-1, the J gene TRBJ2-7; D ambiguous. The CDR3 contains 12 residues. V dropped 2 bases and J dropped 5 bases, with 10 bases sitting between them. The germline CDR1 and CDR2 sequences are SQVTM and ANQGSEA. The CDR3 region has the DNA TGCAGCGTTGAAAAACCAGATCACGAGCAGTACTTC. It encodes CSVEKPDHEQYF.

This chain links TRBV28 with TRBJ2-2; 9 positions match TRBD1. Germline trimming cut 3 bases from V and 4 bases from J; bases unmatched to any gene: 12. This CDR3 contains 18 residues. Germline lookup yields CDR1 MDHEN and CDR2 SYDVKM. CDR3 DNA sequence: TGTGCCAGCAGTTTGGCAGTGGGGACAGGGAAATTCACCGGGGAGCTGTTTTTT. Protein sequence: CASSLAVGTGKFTGELFF.

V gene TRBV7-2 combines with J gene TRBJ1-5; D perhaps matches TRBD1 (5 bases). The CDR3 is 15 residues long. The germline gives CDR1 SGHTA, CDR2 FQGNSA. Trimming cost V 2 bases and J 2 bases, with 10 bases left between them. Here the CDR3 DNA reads TGTGCCAGCAGCTTATTAGGGGCTGGCAATCAGCCCCAGCATTTT. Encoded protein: CASSLLGAGNQPQHF.

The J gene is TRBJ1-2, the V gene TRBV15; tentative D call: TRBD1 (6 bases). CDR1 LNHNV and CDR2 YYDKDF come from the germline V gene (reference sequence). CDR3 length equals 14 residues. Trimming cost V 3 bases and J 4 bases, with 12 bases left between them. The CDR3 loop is CATSRKIGGYGYTF. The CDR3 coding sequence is TGTGCCACCAGCAGGAAAATAGGGGGCTATGGCTACACCTTC.

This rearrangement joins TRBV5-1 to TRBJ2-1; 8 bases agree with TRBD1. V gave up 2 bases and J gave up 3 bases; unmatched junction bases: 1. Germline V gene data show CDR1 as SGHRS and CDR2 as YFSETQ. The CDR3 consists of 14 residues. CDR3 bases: TGCGCCAGCAGCTTAGGACAGGGCTACAATGAGCAGTTCTTC. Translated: CASSLGQGYNEQFF.

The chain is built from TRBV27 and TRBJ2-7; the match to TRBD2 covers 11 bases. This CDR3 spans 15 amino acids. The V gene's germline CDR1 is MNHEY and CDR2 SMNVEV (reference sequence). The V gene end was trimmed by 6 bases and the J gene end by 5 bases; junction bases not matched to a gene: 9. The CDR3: CASSPLAGGPDEQYF. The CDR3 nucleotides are TGTGCCAGCAGCCCGTTAGCGGGAGGGCCTGACGAGCAGTACTTC.

The CDR3 reads CASSLDGGGFAGELFF. The DNA of the CDR3 is TGTGCCAGCAGCTTAGATGGGGGAGGTTTCGCCGGGGAGCTGTTTTTT. The J gene is TRBJ2-2, the V gene TRBV7-9, with D perhaps matching TRBD2 (6 bases). Trimming shortened V by 1 base and J by 6 bases, and 15 bases separated the two germline ends. From germline, CDR1 is SEHNR and CDR2 FQNEAQ (reference sequence). This CDR3 has 16 amino acids.

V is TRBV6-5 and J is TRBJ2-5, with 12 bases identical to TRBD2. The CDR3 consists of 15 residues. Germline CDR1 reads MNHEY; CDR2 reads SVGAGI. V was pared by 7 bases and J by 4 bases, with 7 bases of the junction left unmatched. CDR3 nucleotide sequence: TGTGCCAGCACTAGACTAGCGGGAGAGGGAGAGACCCAGTACTTC. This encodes CASTRLAGEGETQYF.

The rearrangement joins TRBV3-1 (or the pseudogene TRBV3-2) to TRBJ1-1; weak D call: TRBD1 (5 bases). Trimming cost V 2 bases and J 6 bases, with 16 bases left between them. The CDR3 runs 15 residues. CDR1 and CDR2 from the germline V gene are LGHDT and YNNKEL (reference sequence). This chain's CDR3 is CASSQLFGGRAEAFF. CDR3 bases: TGTGCCAGCAGCCAACTCTTTGGGGGGAGGGCTGAAGCTTTCTTT.

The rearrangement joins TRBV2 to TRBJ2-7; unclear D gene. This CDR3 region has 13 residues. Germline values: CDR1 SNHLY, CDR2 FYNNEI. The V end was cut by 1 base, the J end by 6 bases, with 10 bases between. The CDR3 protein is CASSEGPTPEQYF. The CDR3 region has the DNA TGTGCCAGCAGTGAAGGGCCCACCCCCGAGCAGTACTTC. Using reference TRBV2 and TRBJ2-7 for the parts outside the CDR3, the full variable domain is EPEVTQTPSHQVTQMGQEVILRCVPISNHLYFYWYRQILGQKVEFLVSFYNNEISEKSEIFDDQFSVERPDGSNFTLKIRSTKLEDSAMYFCASSEGPTPEQYFGPGTRLTVT.

The CDR3 reads CASSLGGANTEAFF. The CDR3 nucleotides are TGTGCCAGCAGTCTGGGGGGTGCGAACACTGAAGCTTTCTTT. V usage is TRBV27 and J usage is TRBJ1-1, with a weak D call TRBD1 (5 bases). With 5 bases removed from V and 1 base from J, the gap between germline ends came to 11 bases. This CDR3 is 14 amino acids long. Germline V gene data show CDR1 as MNHEY and CDR2 as SMNVEV (reference sequence).

The CDR3 loop reads CASSSPSQGAQETQYF. In DNA, the CDR3 is TGTGCCAGCAGCTCCCCGAGTCAGGGGGCGCAAGAGACCCAGTACTTC. The V call is TRBV28, the J call TRBJ2-5; TRBD1 matches 8 bases. The CDR3 length is 16 residues. Germline V lookup: CDR1 MDHEN, CDR2 SYDVKM. The J segment lost 2 bases and the V segment lost 6 bases, leaving 11 bases of the junction unmatched.

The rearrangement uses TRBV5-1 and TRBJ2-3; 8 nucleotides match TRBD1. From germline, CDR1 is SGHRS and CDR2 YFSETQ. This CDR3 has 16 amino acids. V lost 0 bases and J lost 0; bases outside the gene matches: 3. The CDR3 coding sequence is TGCGCCAGCAGCTTGGCCGACAGGGGCAGCACAGATACGCAGTATTTT. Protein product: CASSLADRGSTDTQYF. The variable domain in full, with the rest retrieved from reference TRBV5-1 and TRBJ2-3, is KAGVTQTPRYLIKTRGQQVTLSCSPISGHRSVSWYQQTPGQGLQFLFEYFSETQRNKGNFPGRFSGRQFSNSRSEMNVSTLELGDSALYLCASSLADRGSTDTQYFGPGTRLTVL.

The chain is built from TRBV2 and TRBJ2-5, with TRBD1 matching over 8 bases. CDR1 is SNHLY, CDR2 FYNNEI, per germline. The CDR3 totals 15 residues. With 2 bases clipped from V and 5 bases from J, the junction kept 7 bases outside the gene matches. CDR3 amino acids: CASSEPRTGWETQYF. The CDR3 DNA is TGTGCCAGCAGTGAACCCCGGACAGGGTGGGAGACCCAGTACTTC.